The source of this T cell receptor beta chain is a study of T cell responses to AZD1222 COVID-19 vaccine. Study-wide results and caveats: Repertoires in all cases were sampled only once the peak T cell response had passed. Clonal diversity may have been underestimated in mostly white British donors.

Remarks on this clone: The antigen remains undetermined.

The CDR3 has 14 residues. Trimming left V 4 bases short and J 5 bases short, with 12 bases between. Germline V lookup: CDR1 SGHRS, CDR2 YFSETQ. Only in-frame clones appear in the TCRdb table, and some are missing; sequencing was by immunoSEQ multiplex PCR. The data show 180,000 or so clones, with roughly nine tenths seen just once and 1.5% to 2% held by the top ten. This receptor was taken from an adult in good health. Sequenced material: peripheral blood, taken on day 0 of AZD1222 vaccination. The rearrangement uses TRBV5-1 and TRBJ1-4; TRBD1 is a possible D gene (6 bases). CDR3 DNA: TGCGCCAGCAGCACCGGGACACAGAATGAAAAACTGTTTTTT. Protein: CASSTGTQNEKLFF.